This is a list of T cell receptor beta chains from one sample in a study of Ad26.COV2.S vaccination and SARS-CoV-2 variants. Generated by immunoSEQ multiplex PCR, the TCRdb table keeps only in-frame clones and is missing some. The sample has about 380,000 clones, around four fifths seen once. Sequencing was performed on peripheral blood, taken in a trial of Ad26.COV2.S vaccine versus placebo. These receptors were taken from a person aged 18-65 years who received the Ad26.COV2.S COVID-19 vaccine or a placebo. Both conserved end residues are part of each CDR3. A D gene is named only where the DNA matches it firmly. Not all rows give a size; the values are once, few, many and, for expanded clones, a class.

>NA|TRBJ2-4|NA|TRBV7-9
CAGSTWGKNIQYF
TGTGCCGGATCCACGTGGGGCAAAAACATTCAGTACTTC
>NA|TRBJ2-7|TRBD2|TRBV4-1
CASSQAWTSGTSYEQYF
TGCGCCAGCAGCCAAGCCTGGACTAGCGGGACCTCCTACGAGCAGTACTTC
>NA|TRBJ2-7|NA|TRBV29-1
CSAPRGGYEQYF
TGCAGCGCCCCTAGGGGGGGCTACGAGCAGTACTTC
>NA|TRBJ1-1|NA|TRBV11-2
CASSSTGGGNTEAFF
TGTGCCAGCAGCTCCACGGGCGGAGGGAACACTGAAGCTTTCTTT
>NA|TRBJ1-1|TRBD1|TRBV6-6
CASTLQGAGYTEAFF
TGTGCCAGCACCCTACAGGGGGCAGGGTACACTGAAGCTTTCTTT
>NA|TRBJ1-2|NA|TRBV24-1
CATSDLRDSYGYTF
TGTGCCACCAGTGATTTGAGGGATAGCTATGGCTACACCTTC
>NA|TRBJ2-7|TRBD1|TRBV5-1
CASSLGTEYEQYF
TGCGCCAGCAGCCTCGGGACAGAGTACGAGCAGTACTTC
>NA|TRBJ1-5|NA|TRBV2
CASSEQGSEQPQHF
TGTGCCAGCAGTGAACAGGGCAGCGAGCAGCCCCAGCATTTT
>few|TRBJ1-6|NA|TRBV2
CASSEKGINSPLHF
TGTGCCAGCAGTGAAAAGGGAATTAATTCACCCCTCCACTTT
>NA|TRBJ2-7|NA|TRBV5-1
CASRPDREGVQYF
TGCGCCAGCAGACCAGACAGGGAGGGTGTGCAGTACTTC
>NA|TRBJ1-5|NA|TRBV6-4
CASSDPLRDPYQPQHF
TGTGCCAGCAGTGACCCCCTCCGGGACCCATATCAGCCCCAGCATTTT
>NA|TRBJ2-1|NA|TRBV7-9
CASSPPGDLTNEQFF
TGTGCCAGCAGCCCCCCGGGGGACCTCACCAATGAGCAGTTCTTC
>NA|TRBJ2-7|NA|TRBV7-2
CASSLPDRAVYEQYF
TGTGCCAGCAGCTTACCGGACCGGGCGGTCTACGAGCAGTACTTC
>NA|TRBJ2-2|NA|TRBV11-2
CASSSPDVGTGELFF
TGTGCCAGCAGCTCCCCGGACGTCGGCACCGGGGAGCTGTTTTTT
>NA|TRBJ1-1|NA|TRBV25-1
CASSLNTEAFF
TGTGCCAGCAGCCTTAACACTGAAGCTTTCTTT
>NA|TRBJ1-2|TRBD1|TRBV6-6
CASRAKGQANYGYTF
TGTGCCAGCAGAGCGAAGGGACAGGCTAACTATGGCTACACCTTC
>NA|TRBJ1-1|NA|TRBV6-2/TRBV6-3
CASSQWGKDTEAFF
TGTGCCAGCAGCCAATGGGGAAAGGACACTGAAGCTTTCTTT
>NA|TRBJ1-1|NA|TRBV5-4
CASSLGGPGPQNTEAFF
TGTGCCAGCAGCTTGGGGGGACCGGGACCCCAGAACACTGAAGCTTTCTTT
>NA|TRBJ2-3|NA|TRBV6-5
CASSYSMSALGDTQYF
TGTGCCAGCAGTTACTCGATGTCGGCCCTCGGGGATACGCAGTATTTT
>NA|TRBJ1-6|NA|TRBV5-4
CASSTGLLGPASTNSPLHF
TGTGCCAGCAGCACGGGACTTCTCGGCCCAGCCTCAACAAATTCACCCCTCCACTTT
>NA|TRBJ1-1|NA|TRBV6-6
CASSLLGVGTEAFF
TGTGCCAGCAGCCTTCTTGGGGTGGGCACTGAAGCTTTCTTT
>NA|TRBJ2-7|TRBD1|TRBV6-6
CASSRQGTHEQYF
TGTGCCAGCAGCCGACAGGGTACCCACGAGCAGTACTTC